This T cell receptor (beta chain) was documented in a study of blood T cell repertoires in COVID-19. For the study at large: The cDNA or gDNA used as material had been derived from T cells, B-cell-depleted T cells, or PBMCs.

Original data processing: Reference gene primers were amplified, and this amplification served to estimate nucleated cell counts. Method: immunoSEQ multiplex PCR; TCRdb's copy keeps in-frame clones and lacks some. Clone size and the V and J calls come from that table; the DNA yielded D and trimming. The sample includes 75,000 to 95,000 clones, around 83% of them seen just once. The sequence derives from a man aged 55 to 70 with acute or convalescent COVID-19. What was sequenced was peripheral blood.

As DNA, the CDR3 is TGCGCCAGCAGCCAAAGAGGACTCGACAAAGGGGGGGAGCTGTTTTTT. This sequence encodes CASSQRGLDKGGELFF. The J gene is TRBJ2-2, the V gene TRBV4-3; the D gene is possibly TRBD2 (5 bases). This CDR3 region has 16 residues. Germline V lookup: CDR1 LGHNA, CDR2 YSLEER. V was shortened by 2 bases and J by 8 bases, with 18 bases between the two germline ends.